This entry lists 23 T cell receptor beta chains sequenced from one sample in a study of blood T cell repertoires in COVID-19. Repertoires were generated with immunoSEQ multiplex PCR, while TCRdb's copy carries only in-frame clones and drops some. Among approximately 100,000 clones listed, roughly 84% were seen once. The material sequenced was peripheral blood. Every receptor here comes from a human donor in a cohort sampled during active COVID-19.

The chain combines TRBV29-1 with TRBJ2-5; 14 bases are shared with TRBD2. CDR1 is SQVTM, CDR2 ANQGSEA, per germline. V lost 3 bases and J lost 2; bases outside the gene matches: 2. The CDR3 contains 15 residues. The CDR3: CSVDRTSGRQETQYF. DNA of the CDR3: TGCAGCGTTGATAGGACTAGCGGGAGGCAAGAGACCCAGTACTTC.

The genes are TRBV6-2 or TRBV6-3 and TRBJ2-1; 12 bases agree with TRBD2. There are 15 residues in the CDR3. After removal of 5 bases from V and 3 bases from J, the junction contained 2 bases not matched to a gene. Germline CDR1 and CDR2: MNHEY and SVGEGT. CDR3 nucleotide sequence: TGTGCCAGCAGTACGACTAGCGGGAGCTACAATGAGCAGTTCTTC. Protein: CASSTTSGSYNEQFF.

V usage is TRBV5-8 and J usage is TRBJ2-7; D not resolved. Trimming removed 7 bases at V and 1 base at J, with 15 bases between. The CDR3 consists of 14 residues. Germline V gives CDR1 SGHTS, CDR2 YDEGEE. CDR3 DNA sequence: TGTGCCAGCCTCATCTTGGGCAGTTCCTACGAGCAGTACTTC. Residues: CASLILGSSYEQYF.

The chain carries TRBV9 and TRBJ2-3; 8 bases match TRBD2. The length of the CDR3 is 15 residues. After removal of 0 bases from V and 5 bases from J, the junction contained 5 bases not matched to a gene. Looked up from germline, CDR1 is SGDLS and CDR2 is YYNGEE. Written as DNA, the CDR3 is TGTGCCAGCAGCGTAGCGGGGGGGCTTGAAGATACGCAGTATTTT. Its translation: CASSVAGGLEDTQYF.

The chain uses TRBV7-8 and TRBJ1-1; 9 bases are a match to TRBD1. The length of the CDR3 is 12 residues. Germline V lookup: CDR1 SGHVS, CDR2 FQNEAQ. With V trimmed by 2 bases and J by 12 bases, 4 bases remained unmatched. The CDR3, as DNA: TGTGCCAGCAGCTTAAAGACAGGGGGACCTTTCTTT. Protein sequence: CASSLKTGGPFF.

The chain is built from TRBV7-8 and TRBJ2-3; tentative D call: TRBD2 (6 bases). The CDR3 totals 18 residues. V lost 1 base and J lost 1, with 18 bases in between. CDR1 is SGHVS and CDR2 is FQNEAQ in the germline V gene. The CDR3, as DNA: TGTGCCAGCAGCTTAGTCTCCAACGTCTGGGGGGGCACAGATACGCAGTATTTT. Protein product: CASSLVSNVWGGTDTQYF.

This CDR3 is CASGGGLLAYEQYF. For the CDR3, the DNA is TGTGCCAGTGGAGGGGGCCTCCTCGCCTACGAGCAGTACTTC. The V call is TRBV11-2, the J call TRBJ2-7; perhaps TRBD1 as D (7 bases). Trimming took off 9 bases at V and 2 bases at J, with 17 bases between the two ends. The CDR3 is 14 amino acids. Germline assignment: CDR1 SGHAT and CDR2 FQNNGV.

V gene TRBV9 combines with J gene TRBJ2-1; maybe TRBD1 (6 bases). V was trimmed by 3 bases and J by 4 bases, leaving 14 bases between them. CDR3 length: 15 amino acids. Germline assignment: CDR1 SGDLS and CDR2 YYNGEE. The CDR3 bases are TGTGCCAGCAGCGCGCCAGGGGCCTCGTACAATGAGCAGTTCTTC. Protein: CASSAPGASYNEQFF.

The rearrangement links TRBV3-1 (or the pseudogene TRBV3-2) to TRBJ1-1; TRBD1 agrees at 9 bases. Trimming removed 4 bases from V and 3 bases from J; junction bases left unmatched: 3. Germline-derived CDR1 and CDR2 are LGHDT and YNNKEL (reference sequence). The CDR3 is 14 amino acids. CDR3 DNA: TGTGCCAGCAGCCCGGACAGGGGCGACACTGAAGCTTTCTTT. Amino acids: CASSPDRGDTEAFF.

The V gene is TRBV5-5, the J gene TRBJ2-7; D ambiguous. The CDR3 covers 14 residues. The germline CDR1 and CDR2 sequences are SGHKS and YYEKEE (reference sequence). Deletions cut 1 base from V and 2 bases from J, with 10 bases between. This chain's CDR3 is CASSLSQAAYEQYF. CDR3 in DNA: TGTGCCAGCAGCTTGAGTCAGGCCGCCTACGAGCAGTACTTC.

The chain couples TRBV28 to TRBJ1-2; 7 bases are a match to TRBD1. CDR3 length equals 15 residues. CDR1 is MDHEN, CDR2 SYDVKM, per germline. V gave up 3 bases and J gave up 6 bases; unmatched junction bases: 10. CDR3 region: CASSLDYRGLNGYTF. The CDR3 DNA is TGTGCCAGCAGTTTGGATTACAGGGGTTTAAATGGCTACACCTTC.

The rearrangement links TRBV4-1 to TRBJ2-2, with 8 bases matching TRBD2. The CDR3 covers 15 residues. CDR1 MGHRA and CDR2 YSYEKL come from the germline V gene. After removal of 2 bases from V and 7 bases from J, the junction contained 6 bases not matched to a gene. CDR3 sequence: CASSQFASGHGELFF. DNA for the CDR3: TGCGCCAGCAGCCAATTTGCTAGCGGGCACGGGGAGCTGTTTTTT.

This clone was found a few times. The chain combines TRBV5-1 with TRBJ1-3; D not resolved. Trimming removed 0 bases at V and 1 base at J, with 8 bases between. This CDR3 contains 15 residues. CDR1 and CDR2 from the germline V gene are SGHRS and YFSETQ. This chain's CDR3 is CASSLAIGSGNTIYF. The CDR3 nucleotides read TGCGCCAGCAGCTTGGCCATCGGGTCTGGAAACACCATATATTTT.

This chain links TRBV2 with TRBJ2-5, with 11 bases lining up with TRBD2. V dropped 8 bases and J dropped 1; count of bases not matched to a gene: 3. This CDR3 has 14 residues. Germline assignment: CDR1 SNHLY and CDR2 FYNNEI. CDR3 sequence: CASGGLAAQETQYF. For the CDR3, the DNA is TGTGCCAGCGGGGGACTAGCGGCCCAAGAGACCCAGTACTTC.

The count of this clone is one. The V call is TRBV10-3, the J call TRBJ2-1; D is possibly TRBD2 (6 bases). In germline, CDR1 is ENHRY, CDR2 SYGVKD. CDR3 size: 15 residues. V was shortened by 4 bases and J by 0 bases, with 10 bases between the two germline ends. In DNA, the CDR3 is TGTGCCATCAGTGGTTCCGGGGGCTCCTACAATGAGCAGTTCTTC. This sequence encodes CAISGSGGSYNEQFF.

The CDR3 is CASSLSDSPNTEAFF. The CDR3 DNA reads TGCGCCAGCAGCTTGTCAGACAGCCCTAACACTGAAGCTTTCTTT. The chain combines TRBV5-1 with TRBJ1-1; a possible D gene is TRBD1 (5 bases). The CDR3 sequence is 15 residues long. In germline, CDR1 is SGHRS, CDR2 YFSETQ. The V gene lost 1 base and the J gene lost 2 bases, with 12 bases spanning the gap.

This chain links TRBV9 with TRBJ2-3; no clear D. Trimming took off 0 bases at V and 12 bases at J, with 17 bases between the two ends. The germline V gene encodes CDR1 SGDLS and CDR2 YYNGEE. The CDR3 totals 14 residues. The CDR3 DNA follows: TGTGCCAGCAGCGTAGGAAACCTAGGTACCTCCCAGTATTTT. Amino acid sequence: CASSVGNLGTSQYF.

The chain carries TRBV24-1 and TRBJ1-2, with a weak D call TRBD1 (5 bases). This CDR3 comprises 13 residues. Germline lookup yields CDR1 KGHDR and CDR2 SFDVKD. Deletions cut 5 bases from V and 3 bases from J, with 9 bases between. Here the CDR3 reads CATSGGDYYGYTF. CDR3 nucleotides: TGTGCCACCAGTGGTGGGGACTACTATGGCTACACCTTC.

V and J are TRBV29-1 and TRBJ2-3, with unresolved D. Trimming removed 1 base from V and 2 bases from J, with 4 bases in between. Germline V lookup: CDR1 SQVTM, CDR2 ANQGSEA. CDR3 length equals 12 residues. The CDR3 reads CSVEVSTDTQYF. In nucleotides, the CDR3 is TGCAGCGTTGAAGTATCCACAGATACGCAGTATTTT.

For this clone: The identical CDR3 is also encoded by other nucleotide sequences in the sample. The chain recombines TRBV27 with TRBJ2-7; a weak D match, TRBD1 (6 bases). The germline gives CDR1 MNHEY, CDR2 SMNVEV (reference sequence). The ends were cut back, 6 bases at V and 9 bases at J, with 30 bases in the middle. This CDR3 has 17 residues. The CDR3 is CASRPEMGAGRGWVQYF. The CDR3 coding sequence is TGTGCCAGCAGACCCGAGATGGGGGCAGGGAGAGGCTGGGTGCAGTACTTC.

The chain links TRBV20-1 to TRBJ1-1; D gene uncertain. Germline lookup yields CDR1 DFQATT and CDR2 SNEGSKA (reference sequence). CDR3 length: 9 amino acids. V was cut by 0 bases and J by 11 bases, with 4 bases left in between. The CDR3 nucleotides read TGCAGTGCTAGAGATAGTGCTTTCTTT. This sequence encodes CSARDSAFF.

V gene TRBV9 combines with J gene TRBJ1-1; 7 bases line up with TRBD1. Germline CDR1 and CDR2: SGDLS and YYNGEE. This CDR3 spans 14 amino acids. V shed 4 bases and J 1 base; nucleotides not matched to a gene: 4. The CDR3 DNA follows: TGTGCCAGCAGCCCCCGGACAGGGAACACTGAAGCTTTCTTT. It specifies CASSPRTGNTEAFF. Filled out from reference TRBV9 and TRBJ1-1, the complete variable domain reads DSGVTQTPKHLITATGQRVTLRCSPRSGDLSVYWYQQSLDQGLQFLIQYYNGEERAKGNILERFSAQQFPDLHSELNLSSLELGDSALYFCASSPRTGNTEAFFGQGTRLTVV.

This clone was counted between two and nine times. V is TRBV28 and J is TRBJ1-5, with 10 bases lining up with TRBD1. The CDR3 extends over 18 amino acids. V dropped 4 bases and J dropped 4; count of bases not matched to a gene: 13. The germline V gene encodes CDR1 MDHEN and CDR2 SYDVKM. The CDR3 here is CASSSPRGDRGSNQPQHF. The CDR3 coding sequence is TGTGCCAGCAGTTCGCCTCGTGGGGACAGGGGTTCAAATCAGCCCCAGCATTTT.